A selection of T cell receptor beta chains follows, all from one sample in a study of cytomegalovirus exposure and HLA in healthy donors. Data came from immunoSEQ multiplex PCR; TCRdb stores just in-frame clones and leaves some out. The sample consists of around 150,000 clones, approximately 80% of them appearing once. The sequencing input was PBMCs. All receptors come from a woman aged 40 to 49 in good health and CMV-seropositive. The CDR3 runs from the conserved cysteine through the conserved F or W. A D gene is named only where the DNA matches it firmly. Size values are once, few and many counts, or a class for expanded clones, and some rows have none.

>TRBV6-1|TRBJ1-5|NA|NA
TGTGCCAGCAGTGAATACGGACAGTCCAATCAGCCCCAGCATTTT
CASSEYGQSNQPQHF
>TRBV9|TRBJ1-2|TRBD1|once
TGTGCCAGCAGAAAGGCCGGGACAGGGGTTCCCCATGGCTACACCTTC
CASRKAGTGVPHGYTF
>TRBV11-2|TRBJ1-4|TRBD1|few
TGTGCCAGCAGCTTGGAGGGGGCAATCACTAATGAAAAACTGTTTTTT
CASSLEGAITNEKLFF
>TRBV30|TRBJ2-1|TRBD2|NA
TGTGCCTGGAGTGGCGGGGGGAGCGACAATGAGCAGTTCTTC
CAWSGGGSDNEQFF
>TRBV19|TRBJ1-1|TRBD1|NA
TGTGCCAGTAGTTTGACAGGGGAAGGGAACACTGAAGCTTTCTTT
CASSLTGEGNTEAFF
>TRBV27|TRBJ2-1|TRBD2|NA
TGTGCCAGCAGTCCTCTAGCGGGAGTCGGTAATGAGCAGTTCTTC
CASSPLAGVGNEQFF
>TRBV30|TRBJ1-2|NA|NA
TGTGCCTGGAGAGGGGGCTATGGCTACACCTTC
CAWRGGYGYTF
>TRBV5-6|TRBJ2-7|NA|few
TGTGCCAGCAGCCCCTACTTTGAGGGGGTCACCTCCTACGAGCAGTACTTC
CASSPYFEGVTSYEQYF
>TRBV4-3|TRBJ1-1|NA|NA
TGCGCCAGCAGCCCCAGCCAGGGTTTGTCTCCCCTTGGCACTGAAGCTTTCTTT
CASSPSQGLSPLGTEAFF
>TRBV5-1|TRBJ2-3|NA|NA
TGCGCCAGCAGCCTGACCGGCGGGGATACGCAGTATTTT
CASSLTGGDTQYF
>TRBV28|TRBJ2-6|TRBD1|NA
TGTGCCAGCAGTTTCTGGACAGGGGGTTTAGCTGGGGCCAACGTCCTGACTTTC
CASSFWTGGLAGANVLTF
>TRBV30|TRBJ2-7|NA|NA
TGTGCCTGGAGCCCGACAGCCTACGAGCAGTACTTC
CAWSPTAYEQYF
>TRBV6-4|TRBJ2-3|TRBD2|NA
TGTGCCAGCAGTGAAGCAGCGGGACCTAGCACAGATACGCAGTATTTT
CASSEAAGPSTDTQYF
>TRBV4-2|TRBJ1-4|NA|once
TGTGCTAGCAGCCAAGCGGAGGGTAGTAATGAAAAACTGTTTTTT
CASSQAEGSNEKLFF
>TRBV19|TRBJ1-1|TRBD1|NA
TGTGCCAGTAGTATAGATGGGGAAGACAGGGCGACTGAAGCTTTCTTT
CASSIDGEDRATEAFF
>TRBV19|TRBJ1-1|NA|NA
TGTGCCAGTAGTATAGCGACAAATATGAACACTGAAGCTTTCTTT
CASSIATNMNTEAFF
>TRBV7-8|TRBJ2-3|TRBD2|NA
TGTGCCAGCAGCTTCTCTAGCGGGGGTGGCACAGATACGCAGTATTTT
CASSFSSGGGTDTQYF
>TRBV2|TRBJ1-6|NA|NA
TGTGCCAGCAGTGAAAGAGTCAGGGATTCACCCCTCCACTTT
CASSERVRDSPLHF
>TRBV6-1|TRBJ2-7|NA|NA
TGTGCCAGCGTCGGACTATCCTACGAGCAGTACTTC
CASVGLSYEQYF
>TRBV7-9|TRBJ2-3|TRBD2|NA
TGTGCCAGCAGCAGGACTAGCGGGGGGGCAGGTCTTAATTCAGATACGCAGTATTTT
CASSRTSGGAGLNSDTQYF
>TRBV6-5|TRBJ2-5|TRBD2|NA
TGTGCCAGCAGCATTAGCGGGGGGAGAGAGACCCAGTACTTC
CASSISGGRETQYF
>TRBV29-1|TRBJ1-2|NA|NA
TGCAGCGTTGAAGAAGAGGCAGCCAACTATGGCTACACCTTC
CSVEEEAANYGYTF
>TRBV5-1|TRBJ2-1|NA|NA
TGCGCCAGCAGCAAGCGGCAGGTGCAGTCCTACAATGAGCAGTTCTTC
CASSKRQVQSYNEQFF
>TRBV16|TRBJ1-1|NA|NA
TGTGCCAGCAGCCAAGATAGGGGCTGGAACACTGAAGCTTTCTTT
CASSQDRGWNTEAFF
>TRBV19|TRBJ2-7|TRBD1|NA
TGTGCCAGTAGTCCCTCCGGGACAGGGGACGAGCAGTACTTC
CASSPSGTGDEQYF
>TRBV7-3|TRBJ2-1|TRBD2|NA
TGTGCCAGCAGCCTAGCGGGAGTTTACAATGAGCAGTTCTTC
CASSLAGVYNEQFF
>TRBV27|TRBJ2-2|TRBD2|NA
TGTGCCAGCAGTTTCCTCCTAGCGGGTCTCACCGGGGAGCTGTTTTTT
CASSFLLAGLTGELFF
>TRBV7-9|TRBJ1-3|NA|NA
TGTGCCAGCAGTTCGACAGCATATACTGGAAACACCATATATTTT
CASSSTAYTGNTIYF
>TRBV29-1|TRBJ2-7|NA|NA
TGCAGCGTTCGGGAGTACGAGCAGTACTTC
CSVREYEQYF
>TRBV29-1|TRBJ1-1|NA|NA
TGCAGCGTGTCTAGTGGGGAGTTCACTGAAGCTTTCTTT
CSVSSGEFTEAFF
>TRBV6-5|TRBJ1-6|TRBD1|NA
TGTGCCAGCACGAGCGCAGGGGGCAGCGCTTCACCCCTCCACTTT
CASTSAGGSASPLHF
>TRBV7-8|TRBJ1-5|NA|NA
TGTGCCAGCAGTTCCGGTTATAATCAGCCCCAGCATTTT
CASSSGYNQPQHF
>TRBV6-1|TRBJ2-7|TRBD1|NA
TGTGCCAGCAGTGAAATAATGGGACAGGGGGCGAGCGAGCAGTACTTC
CASSEIMGQGASEQYF
>TRBV6-5|TRBJ2-1|TRBD1|NA
TGTGCCAGCAGTTACCCGCGACAGGGTAGAGGCAATGAGCAGTTCTTC
CASSYPRQGRGNEQFF
>TRBV30|TRBJ2-7|TRBD2|NA
TGTGCCTGGAGTTCCGGGACTAAGGAAGGCGAGCAGTACTTC
CAWSSGTKEGEQYF
>TRBV7-9|TRBJ1-1|NA|NA
TGTTCCAGCAGCTACGGGAACACTGAAGCTTTCTTT
CSSSYGNTEAFF
>TRBV2|TRBJ2-7|NA|NA
TGTGCCAGCAACGTGGGGCTTACCTCAGGGGAGCAGTACTTC
CASNVGLTSGEQYF
>TRBV6-5|TRBJ2-1|TRBD1|NA
TGTGCCAGCACCTACTCTACAGGGGCCAATGAGCAGTTCTTC
CASTYSTGANEQFF
>TRBV29-1|TRBJ2-5|TRBD2|NA
TGCAGCGTGGACGGTGCGGGAGATTCGGGGCCACAAGAGACCCAGTACTTC
CSVDGAGDSGPQETQYF
>TRBV7-2|TRBJ2-5|NA|once
TGTGCCAGCAGCAGGAACAGGGTCCAAGAGACCCAGTACTTC
CASSRNRVQETQYF